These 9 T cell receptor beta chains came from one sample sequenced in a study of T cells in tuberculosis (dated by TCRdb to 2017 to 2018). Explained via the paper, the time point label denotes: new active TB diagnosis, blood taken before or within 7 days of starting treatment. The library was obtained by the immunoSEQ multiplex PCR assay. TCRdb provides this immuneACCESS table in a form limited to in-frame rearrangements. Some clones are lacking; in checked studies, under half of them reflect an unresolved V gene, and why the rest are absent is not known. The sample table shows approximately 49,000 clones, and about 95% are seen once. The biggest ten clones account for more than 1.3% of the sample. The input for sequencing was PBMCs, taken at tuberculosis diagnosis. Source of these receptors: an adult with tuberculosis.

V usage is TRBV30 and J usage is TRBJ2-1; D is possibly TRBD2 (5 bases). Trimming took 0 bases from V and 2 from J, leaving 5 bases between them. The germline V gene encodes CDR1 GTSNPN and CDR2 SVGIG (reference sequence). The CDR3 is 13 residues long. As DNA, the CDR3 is TGTGCCTGGAGTGTCGGGGCCTACAATGAGCAGTTCTTC. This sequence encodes CAWSVGAYNEQFF.

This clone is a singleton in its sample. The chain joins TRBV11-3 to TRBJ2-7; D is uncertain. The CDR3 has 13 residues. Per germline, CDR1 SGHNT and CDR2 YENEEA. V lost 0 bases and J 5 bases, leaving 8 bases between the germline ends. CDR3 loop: CASSLEAYHEQYF. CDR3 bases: TGTGCCAGCAGCTTAGAAGCCTATCACGAGCAGTACTTC.

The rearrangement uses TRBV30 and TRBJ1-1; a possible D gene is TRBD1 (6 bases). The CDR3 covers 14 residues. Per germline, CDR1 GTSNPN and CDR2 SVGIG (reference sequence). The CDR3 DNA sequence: TGTGCGCGAGATGTAACAGGGTTTAACACTGAAGCTTTCTTT. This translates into CARDVTGFNTEAFF.

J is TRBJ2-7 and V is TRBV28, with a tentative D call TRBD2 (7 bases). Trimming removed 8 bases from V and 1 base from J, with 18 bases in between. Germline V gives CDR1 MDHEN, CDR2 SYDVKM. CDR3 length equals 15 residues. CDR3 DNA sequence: TGTGCCAGCGTGGCTTTTGCGGGGGCTTCCTACGAGCAGTACTTC. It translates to CASVAFAGASYEQYF.

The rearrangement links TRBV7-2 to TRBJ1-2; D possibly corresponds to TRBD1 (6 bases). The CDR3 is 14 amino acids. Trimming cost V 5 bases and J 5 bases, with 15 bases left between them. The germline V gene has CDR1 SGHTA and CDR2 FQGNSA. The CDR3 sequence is CASSRNRERYGYTF. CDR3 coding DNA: TGTGCCAGCAGCCGGAACAGGGAGCGGTATGGCTACACCTTC.

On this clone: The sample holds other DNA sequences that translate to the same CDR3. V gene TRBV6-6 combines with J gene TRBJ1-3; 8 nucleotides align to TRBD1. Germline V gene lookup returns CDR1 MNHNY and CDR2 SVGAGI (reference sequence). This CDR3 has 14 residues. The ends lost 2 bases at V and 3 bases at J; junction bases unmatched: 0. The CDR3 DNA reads TGTGCCAGCAGTTACGGACAGGGTGGAAACACCATATATTTT. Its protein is CASSYGQGGNTIYF.

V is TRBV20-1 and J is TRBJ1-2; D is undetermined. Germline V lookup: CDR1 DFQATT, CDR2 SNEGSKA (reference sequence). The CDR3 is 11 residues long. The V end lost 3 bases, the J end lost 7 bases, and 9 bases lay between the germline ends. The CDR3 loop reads CSARGDGGYTF. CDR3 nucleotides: TGCAGTGCTAGGGGAGATGGTGGCTACACCTTC.

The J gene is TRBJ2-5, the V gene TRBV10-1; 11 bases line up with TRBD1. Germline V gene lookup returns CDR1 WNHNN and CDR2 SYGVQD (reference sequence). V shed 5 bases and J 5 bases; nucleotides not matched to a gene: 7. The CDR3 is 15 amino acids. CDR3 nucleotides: TGCGCCAGCAGTCCCCGGACAGGGGGCTTCGAGACCCAGTACTTC. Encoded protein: CASSPRTGGFETQYF.

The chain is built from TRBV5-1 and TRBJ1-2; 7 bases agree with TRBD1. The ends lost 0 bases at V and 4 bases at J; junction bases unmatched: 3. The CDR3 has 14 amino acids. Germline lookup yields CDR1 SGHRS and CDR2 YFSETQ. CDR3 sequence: CASSLGQGSYGYTF. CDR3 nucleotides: TGCGCCAGCAGCTTGGGACAGGGCAGCTATGGCTACACCTTC.